The 21 T cell receptor beta chains presented below share a single source sample, sequenced in a study of control samples from healthy donors and cancer patients. Sequenced by immunoSEQ multiplex PCR; TCRdb stores in-frame clones only, minus some. The sample has tens of thousands of clones, 90% seen once. The sequenced sample was blood. These receptors originate from a woman under 30 in good health.

The chain combines TRBV5-3 with TRBJ1-1; D may be TRBD1 (6 bases). TRBV5-3 is an open reading frame whose function is uncertain. The CDR3 has 14 residues. V lost 4 bases to trimming and J lost 3 bases, with 13 bases between them. CDR3 sequence reads: CARSTPRGDTEAFF. The DNA of the CDR3 is TGTGCCAGAAGCACACCGAGGGGGGACACTGAAGCTTTCTTT.

The V and J genes are TRBV12-3 or TRBV12-4 and TRBJ1-2, with D unresolved. The CDR3 runs to 12 residues. Trimming left V 3 bases short and J 8 bases short, with 10 bases between. The CDR3 spells CASSLAGIGYTF. In nucleotides, the CDR3 is TGTGCCAGCAGTTTGGCGGGGATCGGCTACACCTTC.

This clone came up once. V usage is TRBV7-9 and J usage is TRBJ1-5, with a possible D match to TRBD1 (5 bases). The CDR3 covers 14 residues. Per the germline V gene, CDR1 is SEHNR and CDR2 is FQNEAQ (reference sequence). V lost 5 bases and J lost 0, with 8 bases in between. The CDR3 DNA reads TGTGCCAGCAGCGGCACAGGTAGCAATCAGCCCCAGCATTTT. This encodes CASSGTGSNQPQHF.

This rearrangement joins TRBV11-2 to TRBJ1-5, with 8 positions matching TRBD1. CDR1 SGHAT and CDR2 FQNNGV come from the germline V gene. After removal of 4 bases from V and 2 bases from J, the junction contained 10 bases not matched to a gene. The CDR3 totals 17 residues. The chain's CDR3 is CASSSTGTGLGNQPQHF. The CDR3 nucleotides are TGTGCCAGCAGCTCCACGGGGACAGGTCTCGGCAATCAGCCCCAGCATTTT.

This chain uses TRBV27 with TRBJ1-1; a weak D match, TRBD1 (6 bases). The V end was cut by 2 bases, the J end by 6 bases, with 10 bases between. Germline CDR1 reads MNHEY; CDR2 reads SMNVEV (reference sequence). This CDR3 comprises 13 residues. CDR3 nucleotides: TGTGCCAGCAGTTTAATAGGGGGATCTGAAGCTTTCTTT. Translation: CASSLIGGSEAFF.

This chain connects TRBV19 to TRBJ2-4; 8 bases are shared with TRBD2. After removal of 7 bases from V and 7 bases from J, the junction contained 9 bases not matched to a gene. The CDR3 has 14 residues. Germline-derived CDR1 and CDR2 are LNHDA and SQIVND (reference sequence). CDR3 coding DNA: TGTGCCAGTACTCGAAAGGAGCGGGGGAACATTCAGTACTTC. Translating gives CASTRKERGNIQYF.

J is TRBJ1-6 and V is TRBV5-1; D remains unclear. The CDR3 extends over 15 amino acids. V was cut by 0 bases and J by 6 bases, with 10 bases left in between. From germline, CDR1 is SGHRS and CDR2 YFSETQ. CDR3 loop: CASSLETLGNSPLHF. In nucleotides, the CDR3 is TGCGCCAGCAGCTTGGAAACATTAGGTAATTCACCCCTCCACTTT.

The chain combines TRBV25-1 with TRBJ1-6, with D tentatively TRBD1 (5 bases). Looked up from germline, CDR1 is MGHDK and CDR2 is SYGVNS. This CDR3 has 15 amino acids. Trimming shortened V by 3 bases and J by 1 base, and 7 bases separated the two germline ends. The CDR3 sequence: CASSEGGSYNSPLHF. The CDR3 region has the DNA TGTGCCAGCAGTGAGGGGGGTTCCTATAATTCACCCCTCCACTTT.

This clone was found once. The gene calls are TRBV11-2 and TRBJ2-7; TRBD1 aligns across 8 bases. Germline V lookup: CDR1 SGHAT, CDR2 FQNNGV. The CDR3 is 12 amino acids. The V and J ends lost 6 bases and 6 bases, in that order; junction bases with no gene match: 4. The CDR3 loop reads CASRDRESEQYF. The CDR3 DNA reads TGTGCCAGCAGGGACAGGGAAAGCGAGCAGTACTTC. The whole variable domain, remainder taken from reference TRBV11-2 and TRBJ2-7, is EAGVAQSPRYKIIEKRQSVAFWCNPISGHATLYWYQQILGQGPKLLIQFQNNGVVDDSQLPKDRFSAERLKGVDSTLKIQPAKLEDSAVYLCASRDRESEQYFGPGTRLTVT.

This chain links TRBV2 with TRBJ2-7; TRBD1 agrees at 8 bases. The junction had 6 bases not matched to a gene; V was cut back by 4 bases and J by 1 base. Germline V gene data show CDR1 as SNHLY and CDR2 as FYNNEI. The CDR3 extends over 15 amino acids. In nucleotides, the CDR3 is TGTGCCAGCAGTGCCTATACAGGGGGTTCCTACGAGCAGTACTTC. This translates into CASSAYTGGSYEQYF.

The chain employs TRBV5-1 and TRBJ2-5; TRBD1 agrees at 7 bases. CDR3 size: 17 residues. Germline loops: CDR1 SGHRS, CDR2 YFSETQ. The junction had 16 bases not matched to a gene; V was cut back by 3 bases and J by 5 bases. CDR3 residues: CASSSPMGTVQWETQYF. The CDR3 DNA follows: TGCGCCAGCAGCTCACCCATGGGGACAGTACAGTGGGAGACCCAGTACTTC.

The J gene is TRBJ2-4, the V gene TRBV7-8; D is undetermined. The CDR3 has 17 residues. Trimming took off 4 bases at V and 0 bases at J, with 16 bases between the two ends. Germline CDR1 and CDR2: SGHVS and FQNEAQ. The DNA for the CDR3 is TGTGCCAGCAGCTCAAAAAGACCGGGTTTAGCCAAAAACATTCAGTACTTC. Translation: CASSSKRPGLAKNIQYF.

The CDR3: CASSIYPGPYEQYF. Here the CDR3 DNA reads TGTGCCAGTAGTATATACCCAGGACCCTACGAGCAGTACTTC. The chain uses TRBV19 and TRBJ2-7, with D unresolved. CDR3 length equals 14 residues. The germline CDR1 and CDR2 sequences are LNHDA and SQIVND (reference sequence). Deletions cut 2 bases from V and 2 bases from J, with 10 bases between.

V usage is TRBV4-2 and J usage is TRBJ2-5; 7 bases agree with TRBD2. Trimming at V came to 4 bases and at J to 3 bases, leaving 8 bases not matched to a gene. The CDR3 runs 15 residues. Germline CDR1 LGHNA, CDR2 YNFKEQ. The CDR3: CASSRETGTKETQYF. The CDR3 nucleotides read TGTGCCAGCAGCCGGGAAACCGGGACTAAAGAGACCCAGTACTTC.

The chain uses TRBV2 and TRBJ1-1; D remains unclear. V was clipped by 1 base and J by 0 bases, with 6 bases between them. This CDR3 contains 14 residues. The germline CDR1 and CDR2 sequences are SNHLY and FYNNEI. CDR3 sequence: CASSEDLMNTEAFF. The CDR3 coding sequence is TGTGCCAGCAGTGAAGACCTGATGAACACTGAAGCTTTCTTT.

This CDR3 is CASSIIPRESLGNEQYF. CDR3 in DNA: TGTGCCAGTAGTATAATTCCGCGGGAGTCCCTCGGGAACGAGCAGTACTTC. V usage is TRBV19 and J usage is TRBJ2-7; 7 bases map to TRBD2. Germline values: CDR1 LNHDA, CDR2 SQIVND (reference sequence). The CDR3 contains 17 residues. Trimming at V came to 2 bases and at J to 5 bases, leaving 15 bases not matched to a gene.

V usage is TRBV11-2 and J usage is TRBJ2-3, with TRBD2 as a possible D gene (5 bases). The V end was cut by 0 bases, the J end by 1 base, with 17 bases between. Germline-derived CDR1 and CDR2 are SGHAT and FQNNGV. The CDR3 runs 18 residues. Here the CDR3 reads CASSLEDSGNLRTDTQYF. In nucleotides, the CDR3 is TGTGCCAGCAGCTTAGAAGATTCCGGGAATCTCCGCACAGATACGCAGTATTTT.

The chain recombines TRBV7-3 with TRBJ2-2; TRBD2 aligns across 13 bases. Germline CDR1 and CDR2: SGHTA and FQGTGA. The ends lost 4 bases at V and 6 bases at J; junction bases unmatched: 11. CDR3 size: 18 residues. The CDR3, as DNA: TGTGCCAGCAGCTCCTCGTTACTAGCGGGGGGGCTGGCCGGGGAGCTGTTTTTT. Protein product: CASSSSLLAGGLAGELFF.

This rearrangement joins TRBV2 to TRBJ1-5, with D possibly TRBD1 on 5 matching bases. Deletions cut 8 bases from V and 0 bases from J, with 8 bases between. The CDR3 runs to 13 residues. Germline-derived CDR1 and CDR2 are SNHLY and FYNNEI. CDR3 protein: CASAGDSNQPQHF. The CDR3 nucleotides read TGTGCCAGCGCGGGGGATAGCAATCAGCCCCAGCATTTT.

The CDR3 here is CASTIEGAYNEQFF. CDR3 coding DNA: TGTGCCAGCACGATCGAGGGGGCCTACAATGAGCAGTTCTTC. This chain links TRBV5-8 with TRBJ2-1; possible D gene TRBD1, 6 bases. The germline CDR1 and CDR2 sequences are SGHTS and YDEGEE. Trimming removed 6 bases from V and 2 bases from J, with 12 bases in between. This CDR3 spans 14 amino acids. The whole variable domain, filled in from reference TRBV5-8 and TRBJ2-1, reads EAGVTQSPTHLIKTRGQQATLRCSPISGHTSVYWYQQALGLGLQFLLWYDEGEERNRGNFPPRFSGRQFPNYSSELNVNALELEDSALYLCASTIEGAYNEQFFGPGTRLTVL.

The chain has TRBV2 and TRBJ1-5; a possible D gene is TRBD1 (6 bases). Looked up from germline, CDR1 is SNHLY and CDR2 is FYNNEI. This CDR3 spans 13 amino acids. Deletions cut 10 bases from V and 4 bases from J, with 14 bases between. The DNA of the CDR3 is TGTGCCACCTCCCGGACAGAGAATCAGCCCCAGCATTTT. The encoded protein is CATSRTENQPQHF. The entire variable domain, with the rest obtained from reference TRBV2 and TRBJ1-5, is as follows: EPEVTQTPSHQVTQMGQEVILRCVPISNHLYFYWYRQILGQKVEFLVSFYNNEISEKSEIFDDQFSVERPDGSNFTLKIRSTKLEDSAMYFCATSRTENQPQHFGDGTRLSIL.